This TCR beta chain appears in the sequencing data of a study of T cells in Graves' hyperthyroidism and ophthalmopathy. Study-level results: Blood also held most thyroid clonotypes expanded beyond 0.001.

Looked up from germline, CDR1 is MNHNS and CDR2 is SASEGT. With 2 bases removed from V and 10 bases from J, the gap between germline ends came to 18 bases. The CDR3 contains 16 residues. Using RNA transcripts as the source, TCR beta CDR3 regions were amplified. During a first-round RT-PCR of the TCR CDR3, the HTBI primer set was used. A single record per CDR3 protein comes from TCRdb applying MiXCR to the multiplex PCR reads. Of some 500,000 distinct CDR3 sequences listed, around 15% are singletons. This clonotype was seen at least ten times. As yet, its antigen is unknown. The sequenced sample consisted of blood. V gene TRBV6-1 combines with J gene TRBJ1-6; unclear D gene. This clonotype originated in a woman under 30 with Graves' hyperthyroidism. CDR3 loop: CASSELAVGRGSPLHF. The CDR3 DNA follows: TGTGCCAGCAGTGAACTCGCCGTGGGCCGGGGATCACCCCTCCACTTT.